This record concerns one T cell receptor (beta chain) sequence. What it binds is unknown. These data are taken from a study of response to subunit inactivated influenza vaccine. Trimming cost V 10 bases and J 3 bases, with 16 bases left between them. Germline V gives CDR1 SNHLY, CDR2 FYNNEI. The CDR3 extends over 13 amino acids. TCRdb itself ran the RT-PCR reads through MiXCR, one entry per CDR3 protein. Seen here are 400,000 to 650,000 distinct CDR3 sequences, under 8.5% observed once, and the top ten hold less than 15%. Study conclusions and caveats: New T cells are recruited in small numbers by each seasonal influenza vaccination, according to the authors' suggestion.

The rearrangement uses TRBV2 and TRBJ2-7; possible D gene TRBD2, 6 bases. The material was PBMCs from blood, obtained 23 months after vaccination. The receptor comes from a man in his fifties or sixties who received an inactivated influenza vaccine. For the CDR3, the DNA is TGTGCCAAAGGAAATAGCGGAGTCTACGAGCAGTACTTC. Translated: CAKGNSGVYEQYF.